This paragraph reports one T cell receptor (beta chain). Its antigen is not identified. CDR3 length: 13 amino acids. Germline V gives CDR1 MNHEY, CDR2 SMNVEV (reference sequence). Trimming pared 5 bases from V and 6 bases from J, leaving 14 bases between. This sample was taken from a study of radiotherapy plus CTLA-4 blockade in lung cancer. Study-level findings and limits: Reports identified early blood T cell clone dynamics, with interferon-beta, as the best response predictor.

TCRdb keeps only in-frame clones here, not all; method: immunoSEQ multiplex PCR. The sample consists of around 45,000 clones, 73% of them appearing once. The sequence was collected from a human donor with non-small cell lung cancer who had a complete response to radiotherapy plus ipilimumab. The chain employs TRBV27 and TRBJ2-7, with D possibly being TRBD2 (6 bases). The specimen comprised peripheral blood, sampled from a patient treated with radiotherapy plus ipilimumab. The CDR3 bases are TGTGCCAGCAGTAGTTTAGGGAGGAGCGAGCAGTACTTC. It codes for CASSSLGRSEQYF.